The 5 T cell receptor beta chains below come from one sample, sequenced in a study of T cell repertoires in cytomegalovirus infection. Their antigens remain unidentified. Each CDR3 protein is one row after TCRdb ran MiXCR on the reads. The profile shows hundreds of thousands of distinct CDR3 sequences, approximately 42% of them singletons. Sequences were derived from cultured PBMCs, sampled from culture after CMV antigen stimulation. All receptors come from a human donor in good health (CMV status not recorded). Some clones in this sample may be carry-over from other donors' samples.

The genes are TRBV7-4 and TRBJ1-5; D remains ambiguous. CDR1 and CDR2 from the germline V gene are SGHVT and SQSDAQ. The V and J ends lost 5 bases and 4 bases respectively, with 12 bases between them. This CDR3 has 14 residues. CDR3 protein: CASSVGGRNQPQHF. The CDR3, as DNA: TGTGCCAGCAGCGTAGGAGGCCGAAATCAGCCCCAGCATTTT. Variable domain in full (rest from reference TRBV7-4 and TRBJ1-5): GAGVSQSPRYKVAKRGRDVALRCDSISGHVTLYWYRQTLGQGSEVLTYSQSDAQRDKSGRPSGRFSAERPERSVSTLKIQRTEQGDSAVYLCASSVGGRNQPQHFGDGTRLSIL.

The V and J genes are TRBV2 and TRBJ2-5, with 7 bases identical to TRBD1. The CDR3 is 15 residues long. Germline V gene lookup returns CDR1 SNHLY and CDR2 FYNNEI. V was pared by 4 bases and J by 2 bases, with 7 bases of the junction left unmatched. CDR3 DNA sequence: TGTGCCAGCAGTGGGACAGGAGGATGGCAAGAGACCCAGTACTTC. Its translation is CASSGTGGWQETQYF.

This clonotype was detected only a few times. The gene calls are TRBV7-4 and TRBJ2-1; weak D call: TRBD1 (5 bases). The CDR3 has 14 amino acids. The ends were cut back, 5 bases at V and 9 bases at J, with 17 bases in the middle. Germline V CDR1 and CDR2: SGHVT, SQSDAQ. Written as DNA, the CDR3 is TGTGCCAGCAGCCTTAATAAAGGGGTCGGTGAGCAGTTCTTC. Its protein is CASSLNKGVGEQFF.

V usage is TRBV19 and J usage is TRBJ2-2; D perhaps matches TRBD2 (6 bases). The CDR3 consists of 17 residues. V gave up 6 bases and J gave up 4 bases, with 21 bases separating them. CDR1 and CDR2 from the germline V gene are LNHDA and SQIVND (reference sequence). CDR3 region: CASSSPRAGPLTGELFF. DNA for the CDR3: TGTGCCAGTAGCTCCCCCCGGGCGGGGCCCCTCACCGGGGAGCTGTTTTTT.

Many counts were recorded for this clonotype. The CDR3 DNA is TGTGCCAGCAGCTTAGGCTTTCGCTCCACAGATACGCAGTATTTT. Amino acids: CASSLGFRSTDTQYF. This rearrangement joins TRBV7-2 to TRBJ2-3; D is ambiguous. CDR3 length: 15 residues. Trimming took off 1 base at V and 2 bases at J, with 10 bases between the two ends. CDR1 and CDR2 from the germline V gene are SGHTA and FQGNSA. The whole variable domain, filled in from reference TRBV7-2 and TRBJ2-3, reads GAGVSQSPSNKVTEKGKDVELRCDPISGHTALYWYRQSLGQGLEFLIYFQGNSAPDKSGLPSDRFSAERTGGSVSTLTIQRTQQEDSAVYLCASSLGFRSTDTQYFGPGTRLTVL.